This T cell receptor beta chain was recorded in a study of shared clonotypes between healthy human individuals. With regard to this clone: The target antigen is unknown.

Produced via immunoSEQ multiplex PCR; TCRdb's table is partial and in-frame only. In the table there are hundreds of thousands of clones, around 96% of which are singletons. Naive CD8 cells lacked CD45RO and underwent positive selection for CCR7, leaving out terminally differentiated effector memory CD45RA+ cells. V shed 3 bases and J shed 4 bases, with 13 bases lying between them. The CDR3 is made up of 15 amino acids. Germline CDR1 reads MGHDK; CDR2 reads SYGVNS. Study outcomes and limitations: The authors sampled blood alone, and tissue repertoires likely differ.

Input material: naive CD8+ T cells sorted from blood. This TCR was recovered from a woman in her twenties or thirties in good health. This chain links TRBV25-1 with TRBJ2-1, with TRBD2 as a possible D gene (6 bases). The CDR3 loop reads CASSDPMTSYNEQFF. The CDR3, as DNA: TGTGCCAGCAGTGATCCCATGACTAGTTACAATGAGCAGTTCTTC.